The sequence of this T cell receptor beta chain was determined in a study of T cell changes during pregnancy in multiple sclerosis. The CDR3 consists of 15 residues. With 2 bases clipped from V and 4 bases from J, the junction kept 4 bases outside the gene matches. Germline V gene data show CDR1 as MGHRA and CDR2 as YSYEKL. TCRdb's copy holds only in-frame clones and misses some; the assay was immunoSEQ multiplex PCR. The sample has fewer than 50,000 clones, 88% seen once; the top ten hold about 7%. This specimen was CD8+ T cells from peripheral blood mononuclear cells, taken in the third trimester of pregnancy. The TCR was taken from a female donor with multiple sclerosis, enrolled in a pregnancy study. The chain links TRBV4-1 to TRBJ1-2, with 10 bases that match TRBD1. The chain's CDR3 is CASSQSTGGFYGYTF. CDR3 DNA: TGCGCCAGCAGCCAATCGACAGGGGGCTTCTATGGCTACACCTTC.